This T cell receptor (beta chain) was identified during a study of cytomegalovirus exposure and HLA in healthy donors. Trimming took 10 bases from V and 2 from J; bases not matched to a gene: 5. Per germline, CDR1 ENHRY and CDR2 SYGVKD. This CDR3 region has 12 residues. As to this clone: What it binds is unknown.

Study-wide findings and caveats: Associated with cytomegalovirus, according to the listing, were 150 to 200 TCR beta chains. Most observed TCR sequences were rare, whereas some public TCRs were detected in many donors.

This table comes from immunoSEQ multiplex PCR, and its TCRdb copy is limited to in-frame clones, with some not included. The sample yields under 300,000 clones, 65% to 90% seen once. The J gene is TRBJ2-7, the V gene TRBV10-3; 7 bases are a match to TRBD1. This clonotype originated in a young woman in good health and CMV-seronegative. What was sequenced was PBMCs. The CDR3 is CATWDSAYEQYF. CDR3 nucleotide sequence: TGTGCCACCTGGGACAGCGCCTACGAGCAGTACTTC.